This TCR beta chain was documented in a study of T-cell reconstitution after alpha-beta-depleted transplantation in children. The study, taken as a whole, reports: As was reported, about two months after transplant, alpha-beta T cells came from several hundred expanded graft clones. A year had passed since transplant, and T-cell counts and diversity by then came mostly from newly produced T cells. Some patients owed their high day-60 TCRbeta diversity to surviving recipient T cells and thymic progenitors.

For TCRbeta, the library was prepared with unique molecular identifiers. Each CDR3 protein gets one entry after TCRdb re-called the PCR reads with MiXCR. The sample holds some 300,000 distinct CDR3 sequences, 9.5% to 13% seen once. As regards this clonotype: Its specificity is unknown.

Germline V gene lookup returns CDR1 SGHTA and CDR2 FQGNSA. The V segment lost 5 bases and the J segment 8 bases; nucleotides outside the gene matches: 7. The CDR3 consists of 14 residues. The sample was PBMCs, taken before TCRalphabeta/CD19-depleted stem cell transplant. This TCR derives from a boy in the first two years of life with acute myeloid leukemia, due to receive a stem cell transplant. J is TRBJ1-4 and V is TRBV7-2, with 8 bases that match TRBD1. CDR3 amino acids: CASSPQGASEKLFF. CDR3 DNA: TGTGCCAGCAGCCCTCAGGGGGCATCCGAAAAACTGTTTTTT. The full variable domain, completed using reference TRBV7-2 and TRBJ1-4, is GAGVSQSPSNKVTEKGKDVELRCDPISGHTALYWYRQSLGQGLEFLIYFQGNSAPDKSGLPSDRFSAERTGGSVSTLTIQRTQQEDSAVYLCASSPQGASEKLFFGSGTQLSVL.